The sequence of this T cell receptor beta chain was determined in a study of shared clonotypes between healthy human individuals. Study-level findings and limits: Owing to a small donor count, the genetic and exposure-history diversity represented was limited.

Naive CD8 isolation took CD45RO-negative cells positively selected for CCR7 and excluded terminally differentiated effector memory CD45RA+ cells. Comments on this clone: What it binds is unknown.

Clones were sequenced by immunoSEQ multiplex PCR, and TCRdb holds only the in-frame ones, with some missing. The table shows over 2,000,000 clones, with roughly 93% occurring only once. This receptor was identified in a man aged 18 to 35 in good health. Some clones in this sample may be carry-over from other donors' samples. The sample comprised naive CD8+ T cells from PBMCs.

Here the CDR3 reads CASEGADTYEQYF. CDR3 DNA: TGTGCCAGCGAGGGAGCGGATACCTACGAGCAGTACTTC. This chain links TRBV25-1 with TRBJ2-5, with D possibly matching TRBD2 (5 bases). Gene TRBJ2-7 matches the end of the DNA better, so the J call may be wrong. The CDR3 is made up of 13 amino acids. Germline values: CDR1 MGHDK, CDR2 SYGVNS.